Reported below is one T cell receptor beta chain. This clone may be a read error of a much larger clone one base away. This record belongs to a study of molecular identifiers for immune sequencing clone quantification. The CDR3 consists of 15 residues. V shed 1 base and J shed 4 bases, with 11 bases lying between them. In germline, CDR1 is LGHNA, CDR2 YSLEER. The bulk TCR libraries were made with methods described before and with listed TCR primers. In TCRdb, the PCR reads were re-called with MiXCR into one record per CDR3 protein. Here the sample spans about 9,600 distinct CDR3 sequences, 15% to 20% being singletons.

The sample consisted of naive CD8+ T cells from blood, with Jurkat cell RNA spiked in. Subset described: FACS-sorted CD8+CD4-CCR7+CD45RA+ naive T cells. The sequence was collected from a human donor in good health. Some libraries in this study had Jurkat cell RNA spiked in. V is TRBV4-3 and J is TRBJ1-5; D call uncertain. The CDR3 protein is CASSQGVTVNQPQHF. The CDR3 region has the DNA TGCGCCAGCAGCCAAGGTGTCACGGTAAATCAGCCCCAGCATTTT.